One sample yielded the 14 T cell receptor beta chains listed below, sequenced in a study of T cell responses to AZD1222 COVID-19 vaccine. This table comes from immunoSEQ multiplex PCR, and its TCRdb copy is limited to in-frame clones, with some not included. The sample records 150,000 to 200,000 clones, 85% to 95% being singletons. Sequenced material: peripheral blood, taken on day 0 of AZD1222 vaccination. The origin of the receptors is an adult in good health.

The rearrangement joins TRBV9 to TRBJ1-4; D is uncertain. The germline V gene encodes CDR1 SGDLS and CDR2 YYNGEE. This CDR3 has 15 residues. Trimming took off 0 bases at V and 8 bases at J, with 14 bases between the two ends. The CDR3 region is CASSVGAIYEEKLFF. The CDR3, as DNA: TGTGCCAGCAGCGTAGGGGCCATATACGAGGAAAAACTGTTTTTT.

The chain carries TRBV7-8 and TRBJ1-5, with 8 bases identical to TRBD1. V shed 1 base and J 7 bases; nucleotides not matched to a gene: 6. The CDR3 is 15 residues long. Per germline, CDR1 SGHVS and CDR2 FQNEAQ. The CDR3 loop reads CASSLVGDRGQPQHF. CDR3 in DNA: TGTGCCAGCAGCTTAGTGGGAGACAGGGGCCAGCCCCAGCATTTT. The full variable domain, rest sourced from reference TRBV7-8 and TRBJ1-5, is GAGVSQSPRYKVAKRGQDVALRCDPISGHVSLFWYQQALGQGPEFLTYFQNEAQLDKSGLPSDRFFAERPEGSVSTLKIQRTQQEDSAVYLCASSLVGDRGQPQHFGDGTRLSIL.

The CDR3 region is CAWSAGLENTEAFF. CDR3 coding DNA: TGTGCCTGGAGTGCTGGATTGGAGAACACTGAAGCTTTCTTT. V usage is TRBV30 and J usage is TRBJ1-1; D not certain. CDR3 length: 14 residues. V lost 1 base, J lost 1 base, and 10 bases lay in between. CDR1 GTSNPN and CDR2 SVGIG come from the germline V gene (reference sequence).

The chain combines TRBV6-6 with TRBJ1-5; D possibly corresponds to TRBD1 (5 bases). Trimming left V 7 bases short and J 4 bases short, with 20 bases between. Germline V lookup: CDR1 MNHNY, CDR2 SVGAGI (reference sequence). The CDR3 runs 16 residues. The CDR3 protein is CASTARGVGRNQPQHF. CDR3 coding DNA: TGTGCCAGCACCGCGAGAGGGGTAGGGCGGAATCAGCCCCAGCATTTT.

V is TRBV5-6 and J is TRBJ1-3; possible D gene TRBD1, 5 bases. The V end lost 0 bases, the J end lost 4 bases, and 11 bases lay between the germline ends. Germline-derived CDR1 and CDR2 are SGHDT and YYEEEE. This CDR3 has 15 amino acids. CDR3 DNA sequence: TGTGCCAGCAGCTTGGAGGCAGGGAAGGGAAACACCATATATTTT. Protein sequence: CASSLEAGKGNTIYF. The variable domain in full, with the rest retrieved from reference TRBV5-6 and TRBJ1-3, is DAGVTQSPTHLIKTRGQQVTLRCSPKSGHDTVSWYQQALGQGPQFIFQYYEEEERQRGNFPDRFSGHQFPNYSSELNVNALLLGDSALYLCASSLEAGKGNTIYFGEGSWLTVV.

The chain combines TRBV6-5 with TRBJ2-5; 7 nucleotides line up with TRBD1. V shed 5 bases, J shed 4 bases, and the junction held 7 bases outside the gene matches. In germline, CDR1 is MNHEY, CDR2 SVGAGI. The CDR3 sequence is 14 residues long. CDR3 residues: CASSIYRGPETQYF. CDR3 nucleotides: TGTGCCAGCAGTATCTACAGGGGCCCAGAGACCCAGTACTTC.

The rearrangement uses TRBV18 and TRBJ1-6, with D hard to call. CDR1 and CDR2 (germline): KGHSH, LQKENI. The CDR3 is made up of 15 amino acids. V lost 6 bases, J lost 3 bases, and 12 bases lay in between. Written as DNA, the CDR3 is TGTGCCAGCTCGCCTGGACGGAGCTATAATTCACCCCTCCACTTT. Amino acids: CASSPGRSYNSPLHF. The full variable domain, completed using reference TRBV18 and TRBJ1-6, is NAGVMQNPRHLVRRRGQEARLRCSPMKGHSHVYWYRQLPEEGLKFMVYLQKENIIDESGMPKERFSAEFPKEGPSILRIQQVVRGDSAAYFCASSPGRSYNSPLHFGNGTRLTVT.

The rearrangement uses TRBV30 and TRBJ1-2; D gene ambiguous. V lost 5 bases and J 4 bases, leaving 14 bases between the germline ends. The CDR3 consists of 13 residues. Germline values: CDR1 GTSNPN, CDR2 SVGIG (reference sequence). The CDR3 protein is CAWASGRVYGYTF. The CDR3 DNA is TGTGCCTGGGCCAGTGGGAGGGTCTATGGCTACACCTTC.

The chain has TRBV6-1 and TRBJ2-4, with D possibly being TRBD1 (6 bases). Germline loops: CDR1 MNHNS, CDR2 SASEGT. With 0 bases removed from V and 7 bases from J, the gap between germline ends came to 22 bases. CDR3 size: 18 residues. CDR3 in DNA: TGTGCCAGCAGTGAAGCGATACCCAGGGGTAGGATAGCTAACATTCAGTACTTC. It translates to CASSEAIPRGRIANIQYF.

V and J are TRBV25-1 and TRBJ1-2; 9 bases fit TRBD1. Trimming removed 6 bases from V and 2 bases from J; junction bases left unmatched: 7. CDR1 MGHDK and CDR2 SYGVNS come from the germline V gene. The CDR3 is made up of 15 amino acids. The CDR3 DNA reads TGTGCCAGCAGCCCTCCCGGGACAGGGAACTATGGCTACACCTTC. Translating it yields CASSPPGTGNYGYTF.

About this clone itself: Distinct nucleotide sequences in the sample also encode this CDR3. The J gene is TRBJ1-2, the V gene TRBV29-1; no definite D call. Trimming shortened V by 2 bases and J by 6 bases, and 4 bases separated the two germline ends. Germline V gene sequence: CDR1 SQVTM, CDR2 ANQGSEA. The CDR3 is 10 residues long. The CDR3 DNA is TGCAGCGTTGAACGGGATGGCTACACCTTC. Translating gives CSVERDGYTF. Supplemented by reference TRBV29-1 and TRBJ1-2, the full variable domain reads SAVISQKPSRDICQRGTSLTIQCQVDSQVTMMFWYRQQPGQSLTLIATANQGSEATYESGFVIDKFPISRPNLTFSTLTVSNMSPEDSSIYLCSVERDGYTFGSGTRLTVV.

V and J are TRBV28 and TRBJ2-6; perhaps TRBD2 as D (5 bases). With 7 bases removed from V and 2 bases from J, the gap between germline ends came to 21 bases. The germline gives CDR1 MDHEN, CDR2 SYDVKM. The CDR3 has 18 residues. As DNA, the CDR3 is TGTGCCAGCATGAGGGCAGCCTCACTCCTAACTGGGGCCAACGTCCTGACTTTC. It codes for CASMRAASLLTGANVLTF.

The V gene is TRBV7-9, the J gene TRBJ1-1, with 7 bases fitting TRBD1. The CDR3 extends over 15 amino acids. V shed 5 bases, J shed 2 bases, and the junction held 8 bases outside the gene matches. Looked up from germline, CDR1 is SEHNR and CDR2 is FQNEAQ (reference sequence). Here the CDR3 reads CASSHQWTGNTEAFF. CDR3 coding DNA: TGTGCCAGCAGCCATCAATGGACAGGCAACACTGAAGCTTTCTTT.

The gene calls are TRBV6-2 or TRBV6-3 and TRBJ1-3; 8 bases line up with TRBD1. Looked up from germline, CDR1 is MNHEY and CDR2 is SVGEGT. The CDR3 covers 16 residues. The V and J ends lost 5 bases and 9 bases, in that order; junction bases with no gene match: 15. CDR3 bases: TGTGCCAGCAGTGGCCAGGGACAGGACAACGCCGGCACCATATATTTT. Residues: CASSGQGQDNAGTIYF.